A single sample is the source of the 22 T cell receptor beta chains below, sequenced in a study of Ad26.COV2.S vaccination and SARS-CoV-2 variants. Stated treatment: 15 to 20 received Ad26.COV2.S at low or high dose, single or two shots; about five received placebo; per-sample allocation not given. After the first vaccine or placebo injection, samples were drawn on day 63. This table comes from immunoSEQ multiplex PCR, and its TCRdb copy is limited to in-frame clones, with some not included. Among over 400,000 clones listed, 80% to 95% were seen once. The source material was peripheral blood, sampled in a trial of Ad26.COV2.S vaccine versus placebo. The receptors here all came from a person aged 18 to 59 who received the Ad26.COV2.S COVID-19 vaccine or a placebo.

CDR3 amino acids: CASSSSTGELFF. Written as DNA, the CDR3 is TGTGCCAGCAGTTCTTCCACCGGGGAGCTGTTTTTT. The chain joins TRBV7-2 to TRBJ2-2; D gene ambiguous. The V gene's germline CDR1 is SGHTA and CDR2 FQGNSA. This CDR3 comprises 12 residues. Between the trimmed V and J ends, which lost 6 bases and 4 bases, there was a span of 6 bases.

CDR3 sequence: CASSPPQGYYGYTF. In DNA form, the CDR3 reads TGTGCCAGCAGCCCTCCCCAGGGATACTATGGCTACACCTTC. The chain couples TRBV5-8 to TRBJ1-2, with D perhaps matching TRBD1 (5 bases). The ends were cut back, 4 bases at V and 3 bases at J, with 13 bases in the middle. The CDR3 loop spans 14 amino acids. Germline lookup yields CDR1 SGHTS and CDR2 YDEGEE. Full variable domain (rest looked up from reference TRBV5-8 and TRBJ1-2): EAGVTQSPTHLIKTRGQQATLRCSPISGHTSVYWYQQALGLGLQFLLWYDEGEERNRGNFPPRFSGRQFPNYSSELNVNALELEDSALYLCASSPPQGYYGYTFGSGTRLTVV.

This chain uses TRBV6-5 with TRBJ2-7; 9 bases map to TRBD1. The germline V gene has CDR1 MNHEY and CDR2 SVGAGI. This CDR3 comprises 16 residues. V gave up 4 bases and J gave up 3 bases; unmatched junction bases: 10. Written as DNA, the CDR3 is TGTGCCAGCAGTTCCTCCTTTTGGGACAGGGACTACGAGCAGTACTTC. It is translated as CASSSSFWDRDYEQYF.

The chain uses TRBV3-1 (or the pseudogene TRBV3-2) and TRBJ1-2, with 8 bases fitting TRBD1. CDR3 size: 12 residues. Germline-derived CDR1 and CDR2 are LGHDT and YNNKEL (reference sequence). V trimming: 4 bases; J trimming: 8 bases; junction bases outside the gene matches: 3. The CDR3 spells CASSPDRVGYTF. For the CDR3, the DNA is TGTGCCAGCAGCCCGGACAGGGTCGGCTACACCTTC.

This chain joins TRBV19 and TRBJ2-2, with TRBD2 matching over 9 bases. V lost 5 bases and J lost 2; bases outside the gene matches: 9. The CDR3 consists of 17 residues. Germline V CDR1 and CDR2: LNHDA, SQIVND (reference sequence). The chain's CDR3 is CASSLSRGGGNTGELFF. The CDR3 region has the DNA TGTGCCAGTAGTCTTTCCCGCGGGGGGGGCAACACCGGGGAGCTGTTTTTT.

V is TRBV19 and J is TRBJ1-1; the D is unclear. Germline CDR1 reads LNHDA; CDR2 reads SQIVND (reference sequence). V lost 5 bases and J lost 8, with 9 bases in between. The CDR3 contains 11 residues. In nucleotides, the CDR3 is TGTGCCAGTAGTGGTATGGCGGAAGCTTTCTTT. Its translation: CASSGMAEAFF.

The chain employs TRBV11-2 and TRBJ2-3, with D perhaps matching TRBD1 or TRBD2 (5 bases each). The CDR3 contains 17 residues. Per the germline V gene, CDR1 is SGHAT and CDR2 is FQNNGV. Trimming pared 4 bases from V and 4 bases from J, leaving 21 bases between. CDR3 DNA: TGTGCCAGCAGCTCAAACCCCAGCGGACACACTGCAGATACGCAGTATTTT. Protein sequence: CASSSNPSGHTADTQYF. Full variable domain (remainder filled in from reference TRBV11-2 and TRBJ2-3): EAGVAQSPRYKIIEKRQSVAFWCNPISGHATLYWYQQILGQGPKLLIQFQNNGVVDDSQLPKDRFSAERLKGVDSTLKIQPAKLEDSAVYLCASSSNPSGHTADTQYFGPGTRLTVL.

This chain uses TRBV9 with TRBJ2-5; D unresolved. The CDR3 has 14 residues. The germline V and J ends were trimmed by 0 bases and 1 base, with 7 bases remaining between them. CDR1 is SGDLS and CDR2 is YYNGEE in the germline V gene. The CDR3 region has the DNA TGTGCCAGCAGCGTAGATGGGATCCAAGAGACCCAGTACTTC. Its protein product is CASSVDGIQETQYF.

The V gene is TRBV12-5, the J gene TRBJ2-5; D perhaps matches TRBD1 (5 bases). V lost 0 bases to trimming and J lost 1 base, with 9 bases between them. The V gene's germline CDR1 is LGHNT and CDR2 FRNRAP. This CDR3 has 15 residues. In DNA form, the CDR3 reads TGTGCTAGTGGTTTGGTTGACAGCCGCCAAGAGACCCAGTACTTC. It specifies CASGLVDSRQETQYF.

The gene calls are TRBV12-3 or TRBV12-4 and TRBJ2-5; a weak D match, TRBD2 (6 bases). This CDR3 has 13 amino acids. V was clipped by 6 bases and J by 6 bases, with 14 bases between them. This CDR3 reads CASSPVGRKTQYF. CDR3 DNA sequence: TGTGCCAGCAGCCCAGTGGGGAGGAAGACCCAGTACTTC.

This sequence joins TRBV5-5 and TRBJ1-2; tentatively, D is TRBD1 (6 bases). This CDR3 spans 16 amino acids. Germline V gene sequence: CDR1 SGHKS, CDR2 YYEKEE (reference sequence). V was pared by 4 bases and J by 0 bases, with 16 bases between. The CDR3 sequence: CASSQTYRVANYGYTF. The CDR3 coding sequence is TGTGCCAGCAGCCAGACCTACAGGGTAGCTAACTATGGCTACACCTTC.

The chain recombines TRBV7-2 with TRBJ1-1; no definite D call. The CDR3 has 15 residues. Trimming removed 3 bases from V and 1 base from J, with 12 bases in between. Germline V CDR1 and CDR2: SGHTA, FQGNSA. Here the CDR3 DNA reads TGTGCCAGCAGCTTCGACGGGCGGAGGAACACTGAAGCTTTCTTT. Protein: CASSFDGRRNTEAFF.

V gene TRBV10-2 combines with J gene TRBJ2-1, with a weak D call TRBD2 (6 bases). V lost 4 bases and J 7 bases, leaving 14 bases between the germline ends. Germline CDR1 WSHSY, CDR2 SAAADI. The CDR3 has 14 amino acids. The chain's CDR3 is CASSGGAGGNEQFF. The CDR3 DNA reads TGCGCCAGCAGTGGGGGTGCCGGGGGAAATGAGCAGTTCTTC.

This chain uses TRBV29-1 with TRBJ2-7, with unresolved D. Trimming pared 6 bases from V and 3 bases from J, leaving 12 bases between. CDR1 is SQVTM, CDR2 ANQGSEA, per germline. CDR3 size: 12 residues. For the CDR3, the DNA is TGCAGCGTGCGGTCGTGGGACTACGAGCAGTACTTC. Translated: CSVRSWDYEQYF.

This clone has only a few counts. The chain employs TRBV7-6 and TRBJ2-7, with D possibly being TRBD1 (6 bases). Trimming removed 1 base at V and 4 bases at J, with 17 bases between. CDR3 length: 16 amino acids. CDR1 and CDR2 from the germline V gene are SGHVS and FNYEAQ. CDR3 region: CASSLGGWGTLYEQYF. The CDR3 DNA follows: TGTGCCAGCAGCTTAGGCGGTTGGGGGACACTGTACGAGCAGTACTTC.

The J gene is TRBJ2-6, the V gene TRBV6-5; 8 bases agree with TRBD1. This CDR3 is 15 amino acids long. The V gene end was trimmed by 6 bases and the J gene end by 3 bases; junction bases not matched to a gene: 4. The germline V gene has CDR1 MNHEY and CDR2 SVGAGI. In DNA, the CDR3 is TGTGCCAGCAGCCAACAGGGGGGTGGGGCCAACGTCCTGACTTTC. Translation: CASSQQGGGANVLTF.

The rearrangement joins TRBV28 to TRBJ1-1; D is unclear. V was trimmed by 3 bases and J by 10 bases, leaving 12 bases between them. Germline-derived CDR1 and CDR2 are MDHEN and SYDVKM. The CDR3 runs 12 residues. The CDR3 loop reads CASSFFRWGAFF. The CDR3 bases are TGTGCCAGCAGTTTTTTCCGGTGGGGAGCTTTCTTT.

Note on this clone: Other nucleotide sequences in the sample specify the same CDR3. This chain uses TRBV6-5 with TRBJ1-1, with a tentative D call TRBD1 (5 bases). The CDR3 contains 14 residues. Between the trimmed V and J ends, which lost 0 bases and 1 base, there was a span of 6 bases. The germline V gene has CDR1 MNHEY and CDR2 SVGAGI. In DNA form, the CDR3 reads TGTGCCAGCAGTTACTCGGGGGGGAACACTGAAGCTTTCTTT. As protein: CASSYSGGNTEAFF.

The chain has TRBV6-6 and TRBJ1-4; D remains ambiguous. Germline assignment: CDR1 MNHNY and CDR2 SVGAGI (reference sequence). Trimming stripped 0 bases from V and 8 bases from J, with 10 bases between. This CDR3 comprises 14 residues. The CDR3 bases are TGTGCCAGCAGTTACTCGGATAGCGGCGAAAAACTGTTTTTT. Its protein product is CASSYSDSGEKLFF.

This clone has a single count. This chain uses TRBV7-9 with TRBJ2-7; 8 bases line up with TRBD1. Germline V gene lookup returns CDR1 SEHNR and CDR2 FQNEAQ (reference sequence). The CDR3 runs 15 residues. Trimming removed 7 bases from V and 0 bases from J; junction bases left unmatched: 8. In DNA form, the CDR3 reads TGTGCCAGCAACCGACAGGGGACGTACTCCTACGAGCAGTACTTC. Encoded protein: CASNRQGTYSYEQYF.

The CDR3 spells CASSQDPWTGSLRTYGYTF. DNA of the CDR3: TGTGCCAGCAGCCAAGACCCCTGGACAGGGTCCCTAAGAACCTATGGCTACACCTTC. V usage is TRBV14 and J usage is TRBJ1-2; 8 nucleotides match TRBD1. The junction had 16 bases not matched to a gene; V was cut back by 0 bases and J by 4 bases. The CDR3 covers 19 residues. Germline lookup yields CDR1 SGHDN and CDR2 FVKESK. Full variable domain (outside the CDR3, taken from reference TRBV14 and TRBJ1-2): EAGVTQFPSHSVIEKGQTVTLRCDPISGHDNLYWYRRVMGKEIKFLLHFVKESKQDESGMPNNRFLAERTGGTYSTLKVQPAELEDSGVYFCASSQDPWTGSLRTYGYTFGSGTRLTVV.

The chain is built from TRBV29-1 and TRBJ2-1; D gene ambiguous. The germline V gene has CDR1 SQVTM and CDR2 ANQGSEA. Deletions cut 1 base from V and 4 bases from J, with 5 bases between. This CDR3 contains 12 residues. CDR3 sequence (DNA): TGCAGCGTTGAAGGACCGTACAATGAGCAGTTCTTC. Translated: CSVEGPYNEQFF.